Listed below are T cell receptor beta chains from one sample, sequenced in a study of CD8 T cells in ankylosing spondylitis. In TCRdb, the 5' RACE reads were re-called with MiXCR into one record per CDR3 protein. The sample yields a few hundred thousand distinct CDR3 sequences, roughly 8% seen once. Sequenced sample: blood, either unsorted or a sorted T cell fraction (not recorded which). The source is a male donor with ankylosing spondylitis. CDR3s include the opening cysteine and the closing phenylalanine or tryptophan. The D gene is left open where the match is weak. Where a row states a size, it is once, few, many or the class of an expanded clone; other rows omit it.

>TRBV28|.|.|12|TRBJ1-2
TGTGCCAGCAGTCCCGCCGGTTGGGGCTACACCTTC
CASSPAGWGYTF
>TRBV29-1|TRBD1|.|16|TRBJ2-1
TGCAGCGTGGGCCAATTGGGACAGGGGTTCTACAATGAGCAGTTCTTC
CSVGQLGQGFYNEQFF
>TRBV15|TRBD2|many|15|TRBJ2-2
TGTGCCACCAGCAGGGACGGCGGGGGCACCGGGGAGCTGTTTTTT
CATSRDGGGTGELFF
>TRBV10-3|TRBD2|few|14|TRBJ2-5
TGTGCCATCAGGCCCGGACTAGTCCAAGAGACCCAGTACTTC
CAIRPGLVQETQYF
>TRBV7-2|TRBD1|.|17|TRBJ2-5
TGTGCCAGCAGCTTACCTCCCCGGACAGGGATGAAGGAGACCCAGTACTTC
CASSLPPRTGMKETQYF
>TRBV3-1|TRBD1|many|14|TRBJ2-1
TGTGCCAGCGACGACGGGACAGGGGGAAATGAGCAGTTCTTC
CASDDGTGGNEQFF
>TRBV14|TRBD2|.|16|TRBJ2-3
TGTGCCAGCAGCCATCCACAGCGGGAGGGCCCAGATACGCAGTATTTT
CASSHPQREGPDTQYF
>TRBV24-1|TRBD1|few|17|TRBJ2-1
TGTGCCACCAGTGATTTTGGGGCGGACAGGGAACTGAATGAGCAGTTCTTC
CATSDFGADRELNEQFF
>TRBV20-1|.|few|15|TRBJ1-4
TGCAGTGCTGCGGGCAGGGGATCAACTAATGAAAAACTGTTTTTT
CSAAGRGSTNEKLFF
>TRBV5-1|.|few|13|TRBJ2-7
TGCGCCAGCCGCGAGAGGGGGGCCGACGAGCAGTACTTC
CASRERGADEQYF
>TRBV6-1|.|.|12|TRBJ2-5
TGTGCCAGCAATCGCAGACAAGAGACCCAGTACTTC
CASNRRQETQYF
>TRBV19|TRBD1|.|14|TRBJ1-2
TGTGCCAGTAGCACGGACAGGGGTGGCTATGGCTACACCTTC
CASSTDRGGYGYTF
>TRBV10-3|TRBD2|many|15|TRBJ2-5
TGTGCCATCAGTGAACTAGCGGGGCCCCAAGAGACCCAGTACTTC
CAISELAGPQETQYF
>TRBV10-3|TRBD2|few|15|TRBJ2-2
TGTGCCATCAGCTTAGCGGGAGGGGACACCGGGGAGCTGTTTTTT
CAISLAGGDTGELFF
>TRBV29-1|TRBD2|.|16|TRBJ2-7
TGCAGCGTTGAAGAGGGCGAGCGGGAGGTTGAATACGAGCAGTACTTC
CSVEEGEREVEYEQYF
>TRBV18|.|few|13|TRBJ2-2
TGTGCCAGCTCACCAATTTTCTCCGGGGAGCTGTTTTTT
CASSPIFSGELFF
>TRBV7-9|.|.|13|TRBJ2-7
TGTGCCAGCAGCTCCTCCAGGGGTTACGAGCAGTACTTC
CASSSSRGYEQYF
>TRBV29-1|TRBD2|few|16|TRBJ2-3
TGCAGCGTTGACAGCGGGAGGGCCTTACTCACAGATACGCAGTATTTT
CSVDSGRALLTDTQYF
>TRBV5-1|TRBD1|many|15|TRBJ2-1
TGCGCCAGCAGCTCGGGACAGGTTCAGAGGAATGAGCAGTTCTTC
CASSSGQVQRNEQFF
>TRBV11-2|TRBD1|many|15|TRBJ2-3
TGTGCCAGCAGCCCCGGACAGGTATCCCGAGATACGCAGTATTTT
CASSPGQVSRDTQYF
>TRBV18|.|few|15|TRBJ2-1
TGTGCCAGCTCTTACAACTCACGGGTGGGCAATGAGCAGTTCTTC
CASSYNSRVGNEQFF
>TRBV11-2|.|few|14|TRBJ2-2
TGTGCCAGCAGCTTATCTTGGGGCAGCGGGGAGCTGTTTTTT
CASSLSWGSGELFF
>TRBV11-2|TRBD1|few|14|TRBJ2-1
TGTGCCAGCAGCTTCGGGACAGTATACAATGAGCAGTTCTTC
CASSFGTVYNEQFF
>TRBV4-3|TRBD1|few|15|TRBJ2-7
TGCGCCAGCAGCCAACCGGGACAGGCTTCCTACGAGCAGTACTTC
CASSQPGQASYEQYF
>TRBV5-1|TRBD2|.|15|TRBJ2-1
TGCGCCAGCAGCTTTAGCGGGATCCCCTACAATGAGCAGTTCTTC
CASSFSGIPYNEQFF
>TRBV28|.|many|15|TRBJ2-7
TGTGCCAGCAGTCCAGGAGGGGGGTCGCGGTCCGAGCAGTACTTC
CASSPGGGSRSEQYF
>TRBV7-2|.|few|14|TRBJ2-1
TGTGCCAGCAGCGCCGGGTCCCCCGTGGGTGAGCAGTTCTTC
CASSAGSPVGEQFF